This passage covers 13 T cell receptor beta chains from one sample sequenced in a study of radiation and T cells in renal cell carcinoma. The protocol was immunoSEQ multiplex PCR, while the TCRdb copy is restricted to in-frame clones and leaves out a portion. The profile shows nearly 50,000 clones, 65% to 90% of them singletons. Time point of the sample: baseline pretreatment blood. Treatment of the sample: 15 Gy SBRT to primary tumor, nephrectomy 4 weeks later. The material sequenced was blood, taken from a patient whose treatment included radiotherapy and nephrectomy. Receptors were obtained from a woman aged 70 to 79 with renal cell carcinoma.

The chain joins TRBV7-3 to TRBJ2-5; tentative D call: TRBD2 (6 bases). Germline loops: CDR1 SGHTA, CDR2 FQGTGA. Trimming removed 3 bases from V and 1 base from J, with 12 bases in between. This CDR3 contains 15 residues. The CDR3 bases are TGTGCCAGCAGCTTGTTGGGGGGATCCCAAGAGACCCAGTACTTC. This sequence encodes CASSLLGGSQETQYF.

The rearrangement uses TRBV6-5 and TRBJ2-7, with TRBD2 matching 11 bases. The CDR3 totals 16 residues. Germline CDR1 and CDR2: MNHEY and SVGAGI. V shed 3 bases and J 3 bases; nucleotides not matched to a gene: 7. The CDR3 region has the DNA TGTGCCAGCAGTTATAGCGGGACTAGCGGACTCTACGAGCAGTACTTC. Translated, it gives CASSYSGTSGLYEQYF.

The chain combines TRBV5-1 with TRBJ2-3, with D possibly matching TRBD2 (6 bases). The CDR3 length is 16 residues. Trimming took off 0 bases at V and 5 bases at J, with 16 bases between the two ends. In germline, CDR1 is SGHRS, CDR2 YFSETQ. CDR3 loop: CASSLVLLAGGDTQYF. The CDR3 DNA reads TGCGCCAGCAGCTTGGTTTTGCTAGCCGGGGGAGATACGCAGTATTTT.

The chain is built from TRBV7-8 and TRBJ2-7; 7 positions agree with TRBD1. Germline V gene sequence: CDR1 SGHVS, CDR2 FQNEAQ. V was clipped by 5 bases and J by 0 bases; unmatched bases: 4. The length of the CDR3 is 14 residues. CDR3 region: CASSQGDSSYEQYF. The CDR3 nucleotides are TGTGCCAGCAGCCAGGGGGATAGCTCCTACGAGCAGTACTTC.

The gene calls are TRBV6-6 and TRBJ1-5; D perhaps matches TRBD1 (6 bases). CDR1 MNHNY and CDR2 SVGAGI come from the germline V gene (reference sequence). V shed 5 bases and J shed 0 bases, with 11 bases lying between them. This CDR3 has 15 amino acids. CDR3 in amino acids: CASSKGQFSNQPQHF. The CDR3 DNA is TGTGCCAGCAGTAAAGGACAGTTTAGCAATCAGCCCCAGCATTTT.

J is TRBJ1-1 and V is TRBV5-1; 10 bases line up with TRBD1. CDR3 size: 15 residues. Losses at the gene ends were 4 bases for V and 5 bases for J; bases not matched to a gene: 8. Germline V gene lookup returns CDR1 SGHRS and CDR2 YFSETQ. CDR3 protein: CASSRDRGTGTEAFF. The CDR3 DNA reads TGCGCCAGCAGCCGGGACAGGGGCACGGGGACTGAAGCTTTCTTT.

This clone appeared once. This chain joins TRBV11-3 and TRBJ1-1; no definite D call. Germline assignment: CDR1 SGHNT and CDR2 YENEEA. The V gene lost 4 bases and the J gene lost 0 bases, with 6 bases spanning the gap. CDR3 length: 13 residues. CDR3: CASSSTMNTEAFF. CDR3 coding DNA: TGTGCCAGCAGCTCAACAATGAACACTGAAGCTTTCTTT. The variable domain in full, completed from reference TRBV11-3 and TRBJ1-1, reads EAGVVQSPRYKIIEKKQPVAFWCNPISGHNTLYWYLQNLGQGPELLIRYENEEAVDDSQLPKDRFSAERLKGVDSTLKIQPAELGDSAVYLCASSSTMNTEAFFGQGTRLTVV.

The gene calls are TRBV6-5 and TRBJ2-7; TRBD1 is a possible D gene (6 bases). The germline gives CDR1 MNHEY, CDR2 SVGAGI. This CDR3 has 14 amino acids. The germline V and J ends were trimmed by 5 bases and 0 bases, with 11 bases remaining between them. The CDR3 nucleotides read TGTGCCAGCAGTCCTCAGGACAGCTCCTACGAGCAGTACTTC. Protein sequence: CASSPQDSSYEQYF.

The chain uses TRBV6-5 and TRBJ1-5, with a possible D match to TRBD1 (5 bases). Trimming left V 6 bases short and J 3 bases short, with 15 bases between. The CDR3 is 15 residues long. Germline CDR1 is MNHEY and CDR2 is SVGAGI. The CDR3 DNA is TGTGCCAGCAGACTCCAGAGGGGACCCAATCAGCCCCAGCATTTT. The encoded protein is CASRLQRGPNQPQHF.

J is TRBJ2-1 and V is TRBV5-1; TRBD2 is a possible D gene (5 bases). CDR1 SGHRS and CDR2 YFSETQ come from the germline V gene. The CDR3 runs 16 residues. The V end lost 0 bases, the J end lost 8 bases, and 18 bases lay between the germline ends. CDR3 in DNA: TGCGCCAGCAGCTTGGCCTTTAATTCCGGGATCGATGAGCAGTTCTTC. The encoded protein is CASSLAFNSGIDEQFF.

The rearrangement uses TRBV7-2 and TRBJ2-2, with D possibly TRBD2 on 6 matching bases. CDR1 and CDR2 (germline): SGHTA, FQGNSA. The CDR3 spans 17 residues. The germline V and J ends were trimmed by 1 base and 4 bases, with 16 bases remaining between them. The CDR3 DNA reads TGTGCCAGCAGCTTAGATCCGGGAGTTGGTAGCACCGGGGAGCTGTTTTTT. Residues: CASSLDPGVGSTGELFF.

The chain employs TRBV11-2 and TRBJ1-6; D unclear. The CDR3 is 15 amino acids. V lost 5 bases and J lost 3, with 11 bases in between. Germline V gene sequence: CDR1 SGHAT, CDR2 FQNNGV. The CDR3 is CASSQGRFYNSPLHF. CDR3 in DNA: TGTGCCAGCAGCCAAGGTCGGTTCTATAATTCACCCCTCCACTTT.

This chain uses TRBV29-1 with TRBJ2-5; perhaps TRBD1 as D (6 bases). The J call could be wrong; TRBJ2-7 is a better fit for the DNA end. CDR1 is SQVTM, CDR2 ANQGSEA, per germline. CDR3 length: 12 residues. CDR3 in DNA: TGCAGCGCCAAACTCAGGGGCTACGAGCAGTACTTC. Amino acid sequence: CSAKLRGYEQYF.